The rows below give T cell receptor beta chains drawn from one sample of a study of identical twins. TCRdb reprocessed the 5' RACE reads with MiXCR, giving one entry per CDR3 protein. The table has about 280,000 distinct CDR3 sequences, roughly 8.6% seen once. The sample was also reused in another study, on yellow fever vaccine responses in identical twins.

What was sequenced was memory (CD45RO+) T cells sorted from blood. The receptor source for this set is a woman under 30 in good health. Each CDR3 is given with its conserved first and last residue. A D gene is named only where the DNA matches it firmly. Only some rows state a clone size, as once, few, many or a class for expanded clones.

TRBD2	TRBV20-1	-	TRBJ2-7	CSARVGGGPYEQYF	TGCAGTGCTAGAGTTGGGGGAGGGCCCTACGAGCAGTACTTC
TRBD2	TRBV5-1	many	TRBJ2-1	CASSLGPGLGGNEQFF	TGCGCCAGCAGCTTGGGACCGGGTCTCGGGGGGAATGAGCAGTTCTTC
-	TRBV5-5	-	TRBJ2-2	CASRPTRTATGELFF	TGTGCCAGCAGACCAACCAGGACAGCCACCGGGGAGCTGTTTTTT
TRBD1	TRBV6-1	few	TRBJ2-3	CASTSGQGGDTQYF	TGTGCCAGCACCTCCGGACAGGGAGGAGATACGCAGTATTTT
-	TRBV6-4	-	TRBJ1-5	CASSEEAGLNQPQHF	TGTGCCAGCAGTGAGGAGGCAGGGCTCAATCAGCCCCAGCATTTT
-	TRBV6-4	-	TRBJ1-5	CASSVGIDQPQHF	TGTGCCAGCAGTGTCGGGATAGATCAGCCCCAGCATTTT
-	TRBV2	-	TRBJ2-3	CASSEASSPDTQYF	TGTGCCAGCAGTGAAGCCTCTAGTCCAGATACGCAGTATTTT
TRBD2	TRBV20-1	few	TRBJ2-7	CSAPTSGRSYEQYF	TGCAGTGCGCCGACTAGCGGGAGATCCTACGAGCAGTACTTC
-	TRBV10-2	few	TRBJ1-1	CASSNPITEAFF	TGCGCCAGCAGTAATCCGATAACTGAAGCTTTCTTT
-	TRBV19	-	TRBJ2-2	CASSIAGAANTGELFF	TGTGCCAGTAGTATAGCGGGAGCCGCGAACACCGGGGAGCTGTTTTTT
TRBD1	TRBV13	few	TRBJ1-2	CASSLSPGQGYFGYTF	TGTGCCAGCAGCTTATCCCCGGGACAGGGGTACTTTGGCTACACCTTC
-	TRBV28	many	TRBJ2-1	CASSPPGVGTYNEQFF	TGTGCCAGCAGTCCCCCCGGGGTTGGCACCTACAATGAGCAGTTCTTC
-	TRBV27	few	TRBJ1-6	CASSPRGFSSPLHF	TGTGCCAGCAGCCCTAGGGGGTTTTCATCACCCCTCCACTTT
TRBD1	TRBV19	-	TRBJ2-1	CASSSRDREADYNEQFF	TGTGCCAGTAGTAGTAGGGACAGGGAGGCGGACTACAATGAGCAGTTCTTC
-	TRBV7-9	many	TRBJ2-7	CASSLEAGKGIEQYF	TGTGCCAGCAGCTTAGAGGCAGGGAAAGGAATCGAGCAGTACTTC
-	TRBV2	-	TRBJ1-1	CASRPVGGEAFF	TGTGCCAGCAGGCCGGTGGGGGGGGAAGCTTTCTTT
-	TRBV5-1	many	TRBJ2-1	CASSSARGAGYNEQFF	TGCGCCAGCAGCTCCGCTAGGGGGGCAGGTTACAATGAGCAGTTCTTC
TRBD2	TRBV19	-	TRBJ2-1	CASSTSGGRNNEQFF	TGTGCCAGTAGTACCAGCGGGGGCCGCAACAATGAGCAGTTCTTC
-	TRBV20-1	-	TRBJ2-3	CSASGAPRDGGTDTQYF	TGCAGTGCTAGCGGGGCCCCCCGAGACGGGGGCACAGATACGCAGTATTTT
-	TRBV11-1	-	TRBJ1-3	CASSQLDRTGNTIYF	TGTGCCAGCAGCCAACTCGACAGGACTGGAAACACCATATATTTT
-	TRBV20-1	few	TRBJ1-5	CSASSLLSNQPQHF	TGCAGTGCCAGTTCACTTCTTAGCAATCAGCCCCAGCATTTT
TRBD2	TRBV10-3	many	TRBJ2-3	CAISERGSSGGYTDTQYF	TGTGCCATCAGTGAGCGAGGTTCCAGCGGGGGATACACAGATACGCAGTATTTT
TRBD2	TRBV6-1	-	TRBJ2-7	CASSGTSVSSYEQYF	TGTGCCAGCAGTGGGACTAGCGTTAGCTCCTACGAGCAGTACTTC
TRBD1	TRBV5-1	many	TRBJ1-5	CASSGGTGANQPQHF	TGCGCCAGCAGCGGAGGGACAGGAGCCAATCAGCCCCAGCATTTT
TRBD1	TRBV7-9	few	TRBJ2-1	CASSLDQRDRSIDEQFF	TGTGCCAGCAGCTTAGATCAACGGGACAGATCTATCGATGAGCAGTTCTTC
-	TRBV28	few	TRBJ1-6	CASSFGRVRSYNSPLHF	TGTGCCAGCAGTTTCGGGAGGGTCCGCTCCTATAATTCACCCCTCCACTTT
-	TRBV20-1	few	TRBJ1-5	CSASLGTTSQPQHF	TGCAGTGCTAGTTTGGGAACCACATCTCAGCCCCAGCATTTT